The entry that follows covers one TCR beta chain sequence. Its target is not known. Exclusion covered patients with other autoimmune diseases or uncontrolled infections (as well as pregnancy or lactation). The data belong to a study of Graves' ophthalmopathy and Graves' hyperthyroidism. Overall study results and limits: The model's ophthalmopathy progression predictions had approximately 65% sensitivity and over 72% specificity.

Amplification of the TCR beta CDR3 regions used RNA transcripts (as template). The first round was an RT-PCR with HTBI primers, and the second round was a multiplex PCR. TCRdb re-called the multiplex PCR reads through MiXCR, storing one row per CDR3 protein. The table lists about 16,000 distinct CDR3 sequences, roughly 50% of them singletons, with 25% in the top ten. Germline V gene data show CDR1 as SQVTM and CDR2 as ANQGSEA. The CDR3 loop spans 12 amino acids. Trimming removed 6 bases from V and 9 bases from J; junction bases left unmatched: 4. The chain couples TRBV29-1 to TRBJ2-1, with 11 bases fitting TRBD1. Sequencing was carried out using peripheral blood. The clonotype originates from a woman in her thirties or forties with stable Graves' hyperthyroidism. This CDR3 reads CSVQGTGGEQFF. DNA for the CDR3: TGCAGCGTCCAAGGGACAGGGGGTGAGCAGTTCTTC.